Given below is one TCR beta chain in context. Antigen: not known. Deletions cut 3 bases from V and 1 base from J, with 12 bases between. Germline loops: CDR1 DFQATT, CDR2 SNEGSKA (reference sequence). The CDR3 contains 14 residues. These data belong to a study of T cells in Graves' hyperthyroidism and ophthalmopathy. Whole-study context: Prior to any treatment, at the point of initial diagnosis, peripheral blood was collected.

Points from the study as a whole: Before onset, by a median of 6.5 months, the model predicted ophthalmopathy.

TCR beta CDR3 regions were amplified from RNA transcripts. TCR CDR3 regions were first amplified by RT-PCR with HTBI primers. Each CDR3 protein gets one entry after TCRdb re-called the multiplex PCR reads with MiXCR. Here the sample spans approximately 560,000 distinct CDR3 sequences, more than 15% being singletons. Material for sequencing was blood. V gene TRBV20-1 combines with J gene TRBJ2-5; perhaps TRBD2 as D (6 bases). The TCR originated in a woman aged 25 to 39 with Graves' hyperthyroidism. This CDR3 is CSASTAGTQETQYF. The CDR3, as DNA: TGCAGTGCTAGTACGGCGGGGACCCAAGAGACCCAGTACTTC.